This passage covers 18 T cell receptor beta chains from one sample sequenced in a study of CD8+CD57+ T cells in acquired aplastic anemia. Template material for TCR beta VDJ and CDR3 profiling consisted of genomic DNA. TCRdb analysed the reads with MiXCR anew, one entry per CDR3 protein. The sample shows 190,000 or so distinct CDR3 sequences, approximately 52% of them seen only once. Patients chosen for sequencing had shown CD8+CD57+ cell expansion by flow cytometry. Material: sorted CD4+, CD8+, or CD8+CD57+ T cells (not recorded which) from PBMCs. The source of these receptors is a human donor with aplastic anemia.

There are many counts of this clonotype. The rearrangement uses TRBV15 and TRBJ1-2; D possibly corresponds to TRBD1 (5 bases). This CDR3 comprises 14 residues. V lost 4 bases, J lost 4 bases, and 13 bases lay in between. Germline CDR1 LNHNV, CDR2 YYDKDF (reference sequence). CDR3 nucleotides: TGTGCCACCAGCATGGCCTCAACAGGCTATGGCTACACCTTC. Translating it yields CATSMASTGYGYTF.

The sample holds many counts of this clonotype. The rearrangement joins TRBV24-1 to TRBJ2-1; unclear D gene. The CDR3 runs 13 residues. Trimming took off 4 bases at V and 6 bases at J, with 9 bases between the two ends. Germline values: CDR1 KGHDR, CDR2 SFDVKD. CDR3 sequence reads: CATSEGSGNEQFF. CDR3 coding DNA: TGTGCCACCAGTGAGGGGTCCGGCAATGAGCAGTTCTTC.

This chain uses TRBV25-1 with TRBJ2-5; D tentatively fits TRBD1 or TRBD2 (5 bases each). CDR1 is MGHDK and CDR2 is SYGVNS in the germline V gene. The CDR3 is 16 amino acids. V lost 2 bases and J lost 4, with 17 bases in between. CDR3 in DNA: TGTGCCAGCAGTGAACACCGACATGTTGGGGGAGAGACCCAGTACTTC. Amino acids: CASSEHRHVGGETQYF.

This clonotype has a count of ten or more. This chain joins TRBV7-8 and TRBJ2-5; TRBD2 aligns across 7 bases. This CDR3 comprises 15 residues. CDR1 and CDR2 from the germline V gene are SGHVS and FQNEAQ. Trimming cost V 5 bases and J 4 bases; bases outside gene matches: 10. CDR3 loop: CASSRDRGVGETQYF. In DNA form, the CDR3 reads TGTGCCAGCAGCCGGGACCGGGGGGTGGGAGAGACCCAGTACTTC. The full variable domain, its missing parts supplied by reference TRBV7-8 and TRBJ2-5, is GAGVSQSPRYKVAKRGQDVALRCDPISGHVSLFWYQQALGQGPEFLTYFQNEAQLDKSGLPSDRFFAERPEGSVSTLKIQRTQQEDSAVYLCASSRDRGVGETQYFGPGTRLLVL.

The chain employs TRBV2 and TRBJ1-6; 10 bases are shared with TRBD1. CDR3 length equals 15 residues. CDR1 and CDR2 (germline): SNHLY, FYNNEI. J gave up 9 bases and V 1 base, and 3 bases lay outside the gene matches. CDR3 amino acids: CASSEEGTGVSPLHF. CDR3 DNA sequence: TGTGCCAGCAGTGAAGAAGGGACAGGGGTTTCACCCCTCCACTTT.

The V and J genes are TRBV10-2 and TRBJ2-5; D possibly matches TRBD1 or TRBD2 (6 bases each). The CDR3 consists of 16 residues. Per germline, CDR1 WSHSY and CDR2 SAAADI. The V gene lost 2 bases and the J gene lost 3 bases, with 16 bases spanning the gap. The CDR3 bases are TGCGCCAGCAGTGAGAGGAGGGGAGCAGGGGAAGAGACCCAGTACTTC. Protein sequence: CASSERRGAGEETQYF.

In DNA form, the CDR3 reads TGTGCCACCAGTGATTCTGGGAACACTGAAGCTTTCTTT. Translating gives CATSDSGNTEAFF. The V and J genes are TRBV24-1 and TRBJ1-1; D gene unclear. Deletions cut 2 bases from V and 1 base from J, with 4 bases between. Germline values: CDR1 KGHDR, CDR2 SFDVKD. The CDR3 is 13 amino acids.

The V gene is TRBV27, the J gene TRBJ2-7; 7 positions agree with TRBD2. CDR1 and CDR2 (germline): MNHEY, SMNVEV (reference sequence). The CDR3 runs to 15 residues. V lost 2 bases, J lost 4 bases, and 8 bases stayed unmatched. The CDR3 sequence is CASSLRGRATYEQYF. The CDR3 DNA reads as TGTGCCAGCAGTTTAAGAGGGAGGGCCACGTACGAGCAGTACTTC.

The V gene is TRBV5-4, the J gene TRBJ1-1, with 7 bases that match TRBD1. CDR1 and CDR2 (germline): SGHNT, YYREEE (reference sequence). V lost 5 bases and J lost 0; bases outside the gene matches: 7. The CDR3 covers 15 residues. CDR3: CASRRDSALNTEAFF. CDR3 DNA: TGTGCCAGCAGGAGGGACAGCGCCTTGAACACTGAAGCTTTCTTT. The full variable domain, with the rest looked up from reference TRBV5-4 and TRBJ1-1, is ETGVTQSPTHLIKTRGQQVTLRCSSQSGHNTVSWYQQALGQGPQFIFQYYREEENGRGNFPPRFSGLQFPNYSSELNVNALELDDSALYLCASRRDSALNTEAFFGQGTRLTVV.

This chain joins TRBV5-4 and TRBJ1-1; a weak D match, TRBD1 (6 bases). The CDR3 sequence is 14 residues long. The germline gives CDR1 SGHNT, CDR2 YYREEE (reference sequence). Trimming stripped 2 bases from V and 6 bases from J, with 14 bases between. This CDR3 reads CASSFMGASSEAFF. The CDR3 DNA sequence: TGTGCCAGCAGCTTTATGGGGGCGAGCTCTGAAGCTTTCTTT.

This clonotype has more than one count but fewer than ten. The chain employs TRBV12-3 or TRBV12-4 and TRBJ1-4; D remains unclear. The CDR3 extends over 16 amino acids. The germline V and J ends were trimmed by 1 base and 4 bases, with 13 bases remaining between them. The CDR3 here is CASSLGAGNINEKLFF. The CDR3 DNA is TGTGCCAGCAGTTTAGGGGCGGGAAATATTAATGAAAAACTGTTTTTT.

This clonotype appeared many times. This rearrangement joins TRBV20-1 to TRBJ2-6; D call uncertain. The germline V gene has CDR1 DFQATT and CDR2 SNEGSKA (reference sequence). CDR3 length equals 11 residues. The germline V and J ends were trimmed by 7 bases and 2 bases, with 3 bases remaining between them. CDR3: CSVAGANVLTF. CDR3 DNA sequence: TGCAGTGTTGCTGGGGCCAACGTCCTGACTTTC.

The chain links TRBV20-1 to TRBJ1-6; no clear D gene. The germline V gene has CDR1 DFQATT and CDR2 SNEGSKA (reference sequence). The CDR3 length is 13 residues. Trimming pared 0 bases from V and 13 bases from J, leaving 13 bases between. CDR3 residues: CSARDPKGYPLHF. The CDR3 nucleotides are TGCAGTGCTAGAGACCCCAAAGGGTATCCCCTCCACTTT.

This clonotype was counted many times. This chain connects TRBV12-3 or TRBV12-4 to TRBJ1-2; no definite D call. The CDR3 extends over 11 amino acids. The ends were cut back, 9 bases at V and 7 bases at J, with 12 bases in the middle. The CDR3 DNA reads as TGTGCCAGTTCTCAGACGGGTGGCTACACCTTC. Encoded protein: CASSQTGGYTF.

This clonotype appeared many times. V is TRBV4-1 and J is TRBJ1-5; 7 nucleotides match TRBD1. Unmatched junction bases numbered 3, after V lost 0 bases and J lost 4 bases. The CDR3 has 15 amino acids. CDR1 and CDR2 from the germline V gene are MGHRA and YSYEKL. CDR3 nucleotides: TGCGCCAGCAGCCAAGACAGGGGGTTAAATCAGCCCCAGCATTTT. Encoded protein: CASSQDRGLNQPQHF.

The V and J genes are TRBV24-1 and TRBJ1-2, with TRBD1 matching 9 bases. The germline V gene has CDR1 KGHDR and CDR2 SFDVKD. The CDR3 has 14 amino acids. With 6 bases clipped from V and 8 bases from J, the junction kept 9 bases outside the gene matches. CDR3: CATSFFTGGRGYTF. The CDR3 DNA follows: TGTGCCACCAGTTTCTTCACAGGGGGCCGGGGCTACACCTTC.

This clonotype was recorded only once. CDR3 nucleotide sequence: TGTGCCAGCCGGCTTAGTCGGGACAATGAGCAGTTCTTC. Encoded protein: CASRLSRDNEQFF. This sequence joins TRBV7-8 and TRBJ2-1, with unresolved D. The CDR3 runs to 13 residues. V was trimmed by 8 bases and J by 5 bases, leaving 13 bases between them. Germline V lookup: CDR1 SGHVS, CDR2 FQNEAQ. The full variable domain, in which reference TRBV7-8 and TRBJ2-1 provide the parts outside the CDR3, is GAGVSQSPRYKVAKRGQDVALRCDPISGHVSLFWYQQALGQGPEFLTYFQNEAQLDKSGLPSDRFFAERPEGSVSTLKIQRTQQEDSAVYLCASRLSRDNEQFFGPGTRLTVL.

This rearrangement joins TRBV15 to TRBJ1-2; D remains unclear. The length of the CDR3 is 16 residues. Trimming removed 3 bases from V and 3 bases from J, with 17 bases in between. Looked up from germline, CDR1 is LNHNV and CDR2 is YYDKDF (reference sequence). The DNA of the CDR3 is TGTGCCACCAGCAGGGGAAGGGAGATAAGGGACTATGGCTACACCTTC. Protein sequence: CATSRGREIRDYGYTF.